This T cell receptor beta chain was found in a study of T cells in Graves' hyperthyroidism and ophthalmopathy. In the study overall: The blood sample was taken at first diagnosis, before treatment began.

PBMCs came from 7.5 to 10 ml fresh peripheral blood. Template material for amplifying TCR beta CDR3 regions consisted of RNA transcripts. Researchers ran a first-round RT-PCR on the TCR CDR3 using the HTBI primer set. TCRdb fed the multiplex PCR reads into MiXCR, producing one record per CDR3 protein. The sample lists 640,000 or so distinct CDR3 sequences; around 15% were seen once. This CDR3 contains 14 residues. V was pared by 6 bases and J by 2 bases, with 14 bases between. Germline V lookup: CDR1 MDHEN, CDR2 SYDVKM. This clonotype has ten or more counts. The antigen is unknown. Broader study findings: A model of 13 V-J pairs discriminated ophthalmopathy from stable hyperthyroidism.

This TCR came from a woman aged 40 to 49 with Graves' ophthalmopathy. Specimen: blood. The genes are TRBV28 and TRBJ2-7; D call uncertain. CDR3 residues: CASSVTAAPYEQYF. DNA of the CDR3: TGTGCCAGCAGCGTTACGGCAGCTCCCTACGAGCAGTACTTC.